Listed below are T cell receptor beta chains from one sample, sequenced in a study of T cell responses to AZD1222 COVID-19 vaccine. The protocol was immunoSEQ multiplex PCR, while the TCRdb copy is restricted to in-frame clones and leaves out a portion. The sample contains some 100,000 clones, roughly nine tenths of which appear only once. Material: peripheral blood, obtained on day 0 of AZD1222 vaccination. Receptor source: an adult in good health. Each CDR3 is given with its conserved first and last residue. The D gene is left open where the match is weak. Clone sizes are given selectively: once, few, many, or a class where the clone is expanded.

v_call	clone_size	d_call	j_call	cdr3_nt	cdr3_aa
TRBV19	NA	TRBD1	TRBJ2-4	TGTGCCAGTAGTTATCGGGACAGGGGAGCCAAAAACATTCAGTACTTC	CASSYRDRGAKNIQYF
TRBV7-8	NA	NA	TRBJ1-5	TGTGCCAGCAGCTTAGCTTGGGGGCCTAGCAATCAGCCCCAGCATTTT	CASSLAWGPSNQPQHF
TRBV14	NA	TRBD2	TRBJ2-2	TGTGCCAGCAGCCAAGAAGGCTGGGACTACGCGAACACCGGGGAGCTGTTTTTT	CASSQEGWDYANTGELFF
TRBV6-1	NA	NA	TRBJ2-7	TGTGCCAGCAGTGACAGATACGAGCAGTACTTC	CASSDRYEQYF
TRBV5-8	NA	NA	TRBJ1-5	TGTGCCAGCAGCTTGGGCGAGCCCCAGCATTTT	CASSLGEPQHF
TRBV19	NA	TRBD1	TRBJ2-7	TGTGCCAGTAGTGCAGGAGGTACAGGGGTTACAGGGGAGCAGTACTTC	CASSAGGTGVTGEQYF
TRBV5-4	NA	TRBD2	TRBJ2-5	TGTGCCAGCAGTCACGGACTAGCGGGAGAAGAGACCCAGTACTTC	CASSHGLAGEETQYF
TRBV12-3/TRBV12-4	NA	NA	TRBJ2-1	TGTGCCAGCAGGGGGGAGCCCTACAATGAGCAGTTCTTC	CASRGEPYNEQFF
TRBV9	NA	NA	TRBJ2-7	TGTGCCAGCAGCGTAGAGATAGGGAACTACGAGCAGTACTTC	CASSVEIGNYEQYF
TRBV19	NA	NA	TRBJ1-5	TGTGCCAGTAGAGCACAGGCTACGCCGCAGCCCCAGCATTTT	CASRAQATPQPQHF
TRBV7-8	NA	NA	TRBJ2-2	TGTGCCAGCAGTTACCGGTACACCGGGGAGCTGTTTTTT	CASSYRYTGELFF
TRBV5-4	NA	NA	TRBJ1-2	TGTGCCAGCAGCGGAGCGGGGGGGGCGGGCTATGGCTACACCTTC	CASSGAGGAGYGYTF
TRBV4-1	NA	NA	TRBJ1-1	TGCGCCAGCAGCCCCGAGGGAGGGCCGGGGAACACTGAAGCTTTCTTT	CASSPEGGPGNTEAFF
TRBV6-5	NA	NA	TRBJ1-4	TGTGCCAGCAGTTACGGTCGACAGGTTGGAAAACTGTTTTTT	CASSYGRQVGKLFF
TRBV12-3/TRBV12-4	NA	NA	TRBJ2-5	TGTGCCAGCAGAAATCAAGCCAGGGAGACCCAGTACTTC	CASRNQARETQYF
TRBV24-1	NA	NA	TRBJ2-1	TGTGCCACCCGTAGCGGAAGTACCAGCTCCTACAATGAGCAGTTCTTC	CATRSGSTSSYNEQFF
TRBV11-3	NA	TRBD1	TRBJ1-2	TGTGCCAGCAGCTCCACACCGGGACAGGGGGCCTATGGCTACACCTTC	CASSSTPGQGAYGYTF
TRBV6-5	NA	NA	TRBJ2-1	TGTGCCAGCAGTTATAAGTATGAGCAGTTCTTC	CASSYKYEQFF
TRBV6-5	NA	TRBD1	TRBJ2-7	TGTGCCAGCAGCCGGACAGGGCCCTACGAGCAGTACTTC	CASSRTGPYEQYF
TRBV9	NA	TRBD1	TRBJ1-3	TGTGCCAGCAGGGGACAGGGAAACACCATATATTTT	CASRGQGNTIYF
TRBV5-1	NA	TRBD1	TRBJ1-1	TGCGCCAGCAGCTTGACCCCGTCAGGGGGAGGCACTGAAGCTTTCTTT	CASSLTPSGGGTEAFF
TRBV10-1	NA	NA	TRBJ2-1	TGCGCCAGCAGCAAAAGCGGACCCTCCTCCTACAATGAGCAGTTCTTC	CASSKSGPSSYNEQFF
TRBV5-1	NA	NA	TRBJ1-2	TGCGCCAGCAGCTTGGAAGTTCAAGGGAGGTCCCCTAACTATGGCTACACCTTC	CASSLEVQGRSPNYGYTF
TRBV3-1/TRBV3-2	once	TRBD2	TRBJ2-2	TGTGCCAGCAGCCCCCCGCGGCTAGCGGGATTAAACACCGGGGAGCTGTTTTTT	CASSPPRLAGLNTGELFF
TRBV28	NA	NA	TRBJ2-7	TGTGCCAGCAGCCCCTCGGACTTGCGCGAGCAGTACTTC	CASSPSDLREQYF
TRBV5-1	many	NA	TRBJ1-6	TGCGCCAGCAGCTTGGAAGTCCTAGGGAATAATTCACCCCTCCACTTT	CASSLEVLGNNSPLHF
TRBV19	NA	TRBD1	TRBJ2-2	TGTGCCAGTAGCTTACAGGGGGCCGGGGAGCTGTTTTTT	CASSLQGAGELFF
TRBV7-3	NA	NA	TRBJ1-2	TGTGCCAGCAGTCGACTTCAGGAGGGAGGACTAGATGGCTACACCTTC	CASSRLQEGGLDGYTF
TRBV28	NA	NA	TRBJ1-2	TGTGCCAGCAGCCCCTACCTTCAGGTGCCCAGGCGTGGCTACACCTTC	CASSPYLQVPRRGYTF
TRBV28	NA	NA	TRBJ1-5	TGTGCCAGCAGTCCCATCAGCAATCAGCCCCAGCATTTT	CASSPISNQPQHF
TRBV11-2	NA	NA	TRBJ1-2	TGTGCCAGCAGCTTAGCGCAGGGGTCCTATGGCTACACCTTC	CASSLAQGSYGYTF
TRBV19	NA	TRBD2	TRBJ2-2	TGTGCCAGTAGTCCAATAGCGGGGGAGCCCACCGGGGAGCTGTTTTTT	CASSPIAGEPTGELFF
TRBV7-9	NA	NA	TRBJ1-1	TGTGCCAGCAGCCCTCACTTGGTGGCGAACACTGAAGCTTTCTTT	CASSPHLVANTEAFF
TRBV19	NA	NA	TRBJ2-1	TGTGCCAGTAGTACTGGGGATGAGCAGTTCTTC	CASSTGDEQFF
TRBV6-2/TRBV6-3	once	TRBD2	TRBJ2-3	TGTGCCAGCAGCCCACTAGCGGGAGGTACAGATACGCAGTATTTT	CASSPLAGGTDTQYF
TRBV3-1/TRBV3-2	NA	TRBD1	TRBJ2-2	TGTGCCAGCAGCCATACAGGGGGATACGGGGAGCTGTTTTTT	CASSHTGGYGELFF
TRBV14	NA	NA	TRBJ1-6	TGTGCCAGCAGCCAAGATTTGCGATATTCACCCCTCCACTTT	CASSQDLRYSPLHF
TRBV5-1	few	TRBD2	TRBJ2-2	TGCGCCAGCAGCTTGAAGGGACTAGCGGGAGGCCTGAACACCGGGGAGCTGTTTTTT	CASSLKGLAGGLNTGELFF
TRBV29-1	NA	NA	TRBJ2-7	TGCAGCGTTGAAGGGCGGACCCGAAACTCCTACGAGCAGTACTTC	CSVEGRTRNSYEQYF
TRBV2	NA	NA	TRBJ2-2	TGTGCCAGCGGGGGAACGGGACCGGTGATTACCGGGGAGCTGTTTTTT	CASGGTGPVITGELFF
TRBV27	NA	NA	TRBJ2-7	TGTGCCAGCAGGGGGAGTGGGGCTTACGAGCAGTACTTC	CASRGSGAYEQYF
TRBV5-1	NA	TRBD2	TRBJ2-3	TGCGCCAGCAGCACCGGGGGGGCAGGAGCCGCTACGCAGTATTTT	CASSTGGAGAATQYF
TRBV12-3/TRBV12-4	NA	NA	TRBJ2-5	TGTGCCAGCAGCCCATCCCTGCCCACCCAGTACTTC	CASSPSLPTQYF
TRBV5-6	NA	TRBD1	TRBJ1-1	TGTGCCAGCAGCTACGGGACAGGGTTCGCTGAAGCTTTCTTT	CASSYGTGFAEAFF
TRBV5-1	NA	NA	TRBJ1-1	TGCGCCAGCAGCTTGGAACGGATGAACACTGAAGCTTTCTTT	CASSLERMNTEAFF
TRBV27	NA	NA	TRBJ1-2	TGTGCCAGCAGTCCAAGGGGAAACCAGCGTGGCTACACCTTC	CASSPRGNQRGYTF
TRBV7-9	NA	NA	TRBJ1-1	TGTGCCAGCAGCTTAGGGGGATTCTCGGGGACTTTCTTT	CASSLGGFSGTFF